The clone carrying this T cell receptor (beta chain) was detected only a few times. Its antigen is currently unknown. The PCR contained 60 Vbeta and 13 Jbeta primers. Repertoires were generated with immunoSEQ multiplex PCR, while TCRdb's copy carries only in-frame clones and drops some. This sample has about 240,000 clones, with more than 75% found just once. These data are taken from a study of cytomegalovirus exposure and HLA in healthy donors. Germline CDR1 MNHNS, CDR2 SASEGT. The CDR3 totals 13 residues. V lost 4 bases, J lost 10 bases, and 10 bases stayed unmatched. Study-level findings and limits: The study put under 200 TCR beta chains on its list as cytomegalovirus-associated. The likely origin of a cluster of highly shared sequence variants was a sequencing artifact.

The chain employs TRBV6-1 and TRBJ2-7; TRBD2 matches at 7 bases. The sample comprised PBMCs. This sequence was found in a woman aged 40 to 50 in good health and CMV-seropositive. The CDR3 nucleotides read TGTGCCAGCAGTGCCGGGCCGACTAGCCCCCAGTACTTC. Amino acids: CASSAGPTSPQYF.